A single sample gave rise to the 4 T cell receptor beta chains below, sequenced in a study of T cells in Graves' hyperthyroidism and ophthalmopathy. RNA transcripts served as the template for amplifying TCR beta CDR3 regions. TCR CDR3 underwent first-round RT-PCR with the HTBI primer set. TCRdb analysed the multiplex PCR reads with MiXCR anew, one entry per CDR3 protein. There are more than 500,000 distinct CDR3 sequences in the sample; 15% to 20% occur only once, and around 3.9% lies in the top ten. The sample consisted of blood. The origin of the receptors is a woman in her 30s with Graves' hyperthyroidism.

This clonotype has ten or more counts. The V and J genes are TRBV12-3 or TRBV12-4 and TRBJ1-2, with D perhaps TRBD1 (6 bases). CDR3 length: 13 residues. Trimming cost V 6 bases and J 7 bases, with 15 bases left between them. This CDR3 reads CASRATGNVGYTF. CDR3 sequence (DNA): TGTGCCAGCAGGGCCACAGGGAACGTTGGCTACACCTTC.

This clonotype was seen repeatedly, ten times or more. The V and J genes are TRBV6-1 and TRBJ1-2; no clear D. The V end lost 3 bases, the J end lost 2 bases, and 1 base lay between the germline ends. CDR1 is MNHNS, CDR2 SASEGT, per germline. The CDR3 has 11 amino acids. The CDR3, as DNA: TGTGCCAGCAGTGAGAACTATGGCTACACCTTC. This gives the protein CASSENYGYTF.

This clonotype was counted ten times or more. This chain uses TRBV7-3 with TRBJ2-1; TRBD2 agrees at 8 bases. Per the germline V gene, CDR1 is SGHTA and CDR2 is FQGTGA. There are 13 residues in the CDR3. With V trimmed by 3 bases and J by 9 bases, 4 bases remained unmatched. In DNA form, the CDR3 reads TGTGCCAGCAGCTTTAGACGGGAGGGTGAGCAGTTCTTC. Protein sequence: CASSFRREGEQFF. The whole variable domain, filled in from reference TRBV7-3 and TRBJ2-1, reads GAGVSQTPSNKVTEKGKYVELRCDPISGHTALYWYRQSLGQGPEFLIYFQGTGAADDSGLPNDRFFAVRPEGSVSTLKIQRTERGDSAVYLCASSFRREGEQFFGPGTRLTVL.

J is TRBJ1-1 and V is TRBV10-2; D not certain. Germline-derived CDR1 and CDR2 are WSHSY and SAAADI. V lost 8 bases to trimming and J lost 5 bases, with 15 bases between them. CDR3 length: 13 amino acids. CDR3 loop: CASLGSQATEAFF. The CDR3 DNA is TGCGCCAGCCTGGGCAGCCAGGCGACTGAAGCTTTCTTT.